The 2 T cell receptor beta chains listed next were all sequenced from one sample in a study of cytomegalovirus exposure and HLA in healthy donors. Researchers ran the PCR with 60 Vbeta and 13 Jbeta primers. Using immunoSEQ multiplex PCR, the repertoire was profiled, and TCRdb retains in-frame clones only, with some absent. This table has 130,000 or so clones, over 60% appearing once. Material for sequencing was PBMCs. The receptor source for this set is a woman aged 55-70 years in good health and CMV-seronegative.

CDR3 sequence reads: CAIRESTDTQYF. CDR3 bases: TGTGCCATCCGGGAGAGCACAGATACGCAGTATTTT. This chain links TRBV7-9 with TRBJ2-3, with D perhaps TRBD2 (6 bases). Trimming left V 10 bases short and J 0 bases short, with 8 bases between. This CDR3 region has 12 residues. Germline CDR1 is SEHNR and CDR2 is FQNEAQ (reference sequence).

The J gene is TRBJ1-2, the V gene TRBV10-3, with D maybe TRBD1 (6 bases). Germline values: CDR1 ENHRY, CDR2 SYGVKD. This CDR3 is built from 13 residues. V was clipped by 7 bases and J by 2 bases, with 11 bases between them. The CDR3 DNA reads as TGTGCCATCACAACAGGGAGCAACTATGGCTACACCTTC. Its translation: CAITTGSNYGYTF.